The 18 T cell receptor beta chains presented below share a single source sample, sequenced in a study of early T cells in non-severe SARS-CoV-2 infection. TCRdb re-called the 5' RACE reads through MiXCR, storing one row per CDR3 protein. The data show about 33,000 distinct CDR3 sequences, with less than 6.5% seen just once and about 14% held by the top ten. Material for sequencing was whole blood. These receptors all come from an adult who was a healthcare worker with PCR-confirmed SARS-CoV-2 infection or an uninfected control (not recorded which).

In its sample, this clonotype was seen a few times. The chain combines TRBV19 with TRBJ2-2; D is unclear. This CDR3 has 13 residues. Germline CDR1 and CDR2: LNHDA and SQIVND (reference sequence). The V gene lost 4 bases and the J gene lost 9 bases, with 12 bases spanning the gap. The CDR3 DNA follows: TGTGCCAGTAGTAAACGAGAGCTTAGGGAGCTGTTTTTT. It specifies CASSKRELRELFF.

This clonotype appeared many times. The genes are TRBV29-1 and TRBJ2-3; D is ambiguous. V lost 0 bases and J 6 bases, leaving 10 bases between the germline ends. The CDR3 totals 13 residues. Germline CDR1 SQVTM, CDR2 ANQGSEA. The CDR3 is CSVEEGGGDTQYF. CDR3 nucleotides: TGCAGCGTTGAAGAAGGTGGTGGCGATACGCAGTATTTT.

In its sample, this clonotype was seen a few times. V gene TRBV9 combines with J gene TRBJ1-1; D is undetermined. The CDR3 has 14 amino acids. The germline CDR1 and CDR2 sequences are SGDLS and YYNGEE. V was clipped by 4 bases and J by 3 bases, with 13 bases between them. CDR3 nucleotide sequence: TGTGCCAGCAGCATGACCCCCACCGACACTGAAGCTTTCTTT. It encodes CASSMTPTDTEAFF.

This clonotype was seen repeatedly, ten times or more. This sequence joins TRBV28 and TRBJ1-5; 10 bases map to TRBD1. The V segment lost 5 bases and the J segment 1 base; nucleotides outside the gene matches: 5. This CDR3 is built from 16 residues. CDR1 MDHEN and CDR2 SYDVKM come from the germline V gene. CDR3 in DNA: TGTGCCAGCAGTCCTCCGGGACAGGGGAGCAATCAGCCCCAGCATTTT. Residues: CASSPPGQGSNQPQHF.

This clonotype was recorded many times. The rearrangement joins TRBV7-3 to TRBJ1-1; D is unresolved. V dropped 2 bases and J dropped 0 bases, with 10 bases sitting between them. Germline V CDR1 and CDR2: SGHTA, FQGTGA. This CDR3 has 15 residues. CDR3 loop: CASSLSDSVNTEAFF. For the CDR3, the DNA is TGTGCCAGCAGCTTATCTGATAGCGTGAACACTGAAGCTTTCTTT.

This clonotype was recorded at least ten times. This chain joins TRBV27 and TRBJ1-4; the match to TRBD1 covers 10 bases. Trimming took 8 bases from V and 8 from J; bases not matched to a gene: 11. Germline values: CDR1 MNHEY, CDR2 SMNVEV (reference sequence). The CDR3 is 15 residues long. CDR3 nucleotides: TGTGCCAGCCGATTACGAGGGACAGGGGTAGAAAAACTGTTTTTT. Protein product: CASRLRGTGVEKLFF.

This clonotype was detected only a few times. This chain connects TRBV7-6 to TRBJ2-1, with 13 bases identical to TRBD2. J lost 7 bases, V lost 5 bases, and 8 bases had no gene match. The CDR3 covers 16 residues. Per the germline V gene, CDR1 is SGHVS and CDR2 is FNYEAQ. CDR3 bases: TGTGCCAGCAGCATCGGGACTAGCGGGGTTTGGAATGAGCAGTTCTTC. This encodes CASSIGTSGVWNEQFF.

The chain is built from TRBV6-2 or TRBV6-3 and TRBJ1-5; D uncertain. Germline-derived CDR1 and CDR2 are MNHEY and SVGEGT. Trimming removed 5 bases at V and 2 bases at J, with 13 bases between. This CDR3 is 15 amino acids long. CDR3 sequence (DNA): TGTGCCAGCAGTGAGGACGGTTTTGGCAATCAGCCCCAGCATTTT. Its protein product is CASSEDGFGNQPQHF.

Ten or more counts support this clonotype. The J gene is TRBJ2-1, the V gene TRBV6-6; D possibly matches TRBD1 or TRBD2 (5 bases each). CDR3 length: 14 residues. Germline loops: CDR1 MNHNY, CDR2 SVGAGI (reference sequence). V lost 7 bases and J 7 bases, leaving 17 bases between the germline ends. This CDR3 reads CASTRGAEGNEQFF. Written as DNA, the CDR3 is TGTGCCAGCACGAGGGGCGCTGAAGGTAATGAGCAGTTCTTC.

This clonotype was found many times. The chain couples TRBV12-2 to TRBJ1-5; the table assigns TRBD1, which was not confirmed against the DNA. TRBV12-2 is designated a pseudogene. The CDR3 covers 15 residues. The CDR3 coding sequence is TGTGCAAGTCGCTTATACAGGGATAGCAATCAGCCCCAGCATTTT. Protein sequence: CASRLYRDSNQPQHF.

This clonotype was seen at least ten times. As DNA, the CDR3 is TGTGCCAGTATTCGAGAACATCGGAACACCGGGGAGCTGTTTTTT. Protein product: CASIREHRNTGELFF. The chain couples TRBV19 to TRBJ2-2; D ambiguous. V was shortened by 7 bases and J by 1 base, with 13 bases between the two germline ends. CDR1 is LNHDA, CDR2 SQIVND, per germline (reference sequence). This CDR3 region has 15 residues.

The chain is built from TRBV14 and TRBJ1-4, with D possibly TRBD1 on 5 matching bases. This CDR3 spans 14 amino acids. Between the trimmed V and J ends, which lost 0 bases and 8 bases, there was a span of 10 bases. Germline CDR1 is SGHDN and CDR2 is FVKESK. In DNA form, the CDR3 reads TGTGCCAGCAGCCAAGATTTAGGGGCGGAAAAACTGTTTTTT. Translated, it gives CASSQDLGAEKLFF.

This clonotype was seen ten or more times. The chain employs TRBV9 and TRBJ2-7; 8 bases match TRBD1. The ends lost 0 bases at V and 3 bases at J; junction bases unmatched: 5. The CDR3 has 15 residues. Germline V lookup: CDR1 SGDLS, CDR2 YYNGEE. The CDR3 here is CASSVGGQGFYEQYF. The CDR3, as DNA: TGTGCCAGCAGCGTAGGAGGACAGGGATTCTACGAGCAGTACTTC.

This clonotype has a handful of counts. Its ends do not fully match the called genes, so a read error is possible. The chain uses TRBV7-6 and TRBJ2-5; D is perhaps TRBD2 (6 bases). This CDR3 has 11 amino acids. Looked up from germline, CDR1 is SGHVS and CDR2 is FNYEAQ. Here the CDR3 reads CASSKPGLPHF. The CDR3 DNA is TGTGCCAGCAGCAAACCGGGACTGCCTCATTTC.

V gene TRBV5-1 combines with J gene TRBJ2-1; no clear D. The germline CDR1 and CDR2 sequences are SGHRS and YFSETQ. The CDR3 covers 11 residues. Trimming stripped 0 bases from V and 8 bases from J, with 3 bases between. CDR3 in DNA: TGCGCCAGCAGCTTGGAGGATGAGCAGTTCTTC. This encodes CASSLEDEQFF.

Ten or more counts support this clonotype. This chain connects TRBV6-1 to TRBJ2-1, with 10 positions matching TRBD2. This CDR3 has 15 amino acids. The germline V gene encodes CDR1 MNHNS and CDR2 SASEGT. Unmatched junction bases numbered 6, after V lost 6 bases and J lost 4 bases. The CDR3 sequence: CASRPGLAKYNEQFF. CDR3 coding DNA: TGTGCCAGCAGGCCGGGACTAGCGAAGTACAATGAGCAGTTCTTC.

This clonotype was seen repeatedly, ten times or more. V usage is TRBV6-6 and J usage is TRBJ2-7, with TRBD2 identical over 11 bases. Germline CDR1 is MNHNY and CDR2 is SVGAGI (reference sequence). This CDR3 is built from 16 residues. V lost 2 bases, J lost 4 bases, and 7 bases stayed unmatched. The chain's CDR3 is CASSYEGLAGKYEQYF. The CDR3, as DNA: TGTGCCAGCAGTTACGAAGGACTAGCGGGTAAATACGAGCAGTACTTC.

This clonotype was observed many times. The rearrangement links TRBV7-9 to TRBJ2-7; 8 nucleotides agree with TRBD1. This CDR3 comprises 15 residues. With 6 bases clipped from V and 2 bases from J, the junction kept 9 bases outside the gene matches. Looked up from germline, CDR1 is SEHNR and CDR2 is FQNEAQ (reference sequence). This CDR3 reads CASSLGQGYAYEQYF. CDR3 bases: TGTGCCAGCAGTCTAGGACAGGGATACGCCTACGAGCAGTACTTC. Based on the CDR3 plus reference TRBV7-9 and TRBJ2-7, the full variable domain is DTGVSQNPRHKITKRGQNVTFRCDPISEHNRLYWYRQTLGQGPEFLTYFQNEAQLEKSRLLSDRFSAERPKGSFSTLEIQRTEQGDSAMYLCASSLGQGYAYEQYFGPGTRLTVT.